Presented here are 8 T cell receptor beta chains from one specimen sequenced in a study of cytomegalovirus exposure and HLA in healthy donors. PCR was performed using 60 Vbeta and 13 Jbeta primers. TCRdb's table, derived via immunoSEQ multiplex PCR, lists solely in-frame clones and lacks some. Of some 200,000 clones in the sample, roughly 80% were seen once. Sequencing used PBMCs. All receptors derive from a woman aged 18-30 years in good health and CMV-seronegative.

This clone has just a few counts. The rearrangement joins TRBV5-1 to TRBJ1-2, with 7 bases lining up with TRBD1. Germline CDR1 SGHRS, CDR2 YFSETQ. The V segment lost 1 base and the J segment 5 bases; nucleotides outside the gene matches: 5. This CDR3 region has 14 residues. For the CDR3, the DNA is TGCGCCAGCAGCTTGAGCAGGGGGAAGTATGGCTACACCTTC. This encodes CASSLSRGKYGYTF.

CDR3 amino acids: CASSFGGGSTDTQYF. The CDR3 DNA sequence: TGTGCCAGCAGTTTTGGCGGGGGGAGCACAGATACGCAGTATTTT. The V and J genes are TRBV6-5 and TRBJ2-3; TRBD2 agrees at 8 bases. The germline CDR1 and CDR2 sequences are MNHEY and SVGAGI. The CDR3 sequence is 15 residues long. Trimming cost V 4 bases and J 0 bases; bases outside gene matches: 3.

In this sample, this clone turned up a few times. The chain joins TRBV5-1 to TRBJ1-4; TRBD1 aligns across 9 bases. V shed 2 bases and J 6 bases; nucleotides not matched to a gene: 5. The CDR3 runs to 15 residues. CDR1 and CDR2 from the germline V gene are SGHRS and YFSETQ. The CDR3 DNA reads TGCGCCAGCAGCTTCGGGACAGGGTGGGATGAAAAACTGTTTTTT. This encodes CASSFGTGWDEKLFF. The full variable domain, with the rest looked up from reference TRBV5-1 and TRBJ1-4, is KAGVTQTPRYLIKTRGQQVTLSCSPISGHRSVSWYQQTPGQGLQFLFEYFSETQRNKGNFPGRFSGRQFSNSRSEMNVSTLELGDSALYLCASSFGTGWDEKLFFGSGTQLSVL.

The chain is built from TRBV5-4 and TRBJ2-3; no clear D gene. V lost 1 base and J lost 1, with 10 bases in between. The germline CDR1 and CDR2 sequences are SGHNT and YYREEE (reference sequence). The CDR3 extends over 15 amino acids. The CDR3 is CASSLQEGGTDTQYF. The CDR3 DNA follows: TGTGCCAGCAGCTTGCAGGAAGGCGGCACAGATACGCAGTATTTT. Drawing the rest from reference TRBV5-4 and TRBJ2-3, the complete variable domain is ETGVTQSPTHLIKTRGQQVTLRCSSQSGHNTVSWYQQALGQGPQFIFQYYREEENGRGNFPPRFSGLQFPNYSSELNVNALELDDSALYLCASSLQEGGTDTQYFGPGTRLTVL.

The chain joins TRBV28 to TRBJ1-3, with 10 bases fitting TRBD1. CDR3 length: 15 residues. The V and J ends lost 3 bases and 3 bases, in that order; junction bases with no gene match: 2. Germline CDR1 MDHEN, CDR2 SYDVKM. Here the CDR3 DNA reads TGTGCCAGCAGTTTCGACAGGGGGCTTGGAAACACCATATATTTT. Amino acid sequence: CASSFDRGLGNTIYF.

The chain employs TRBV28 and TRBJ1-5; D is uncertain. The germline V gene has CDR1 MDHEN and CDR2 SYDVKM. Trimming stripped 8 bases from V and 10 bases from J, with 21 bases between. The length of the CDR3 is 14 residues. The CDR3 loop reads CASAQEGGLPPQHF. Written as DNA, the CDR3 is TGTGCCAGCGCTCAAGAAGGAGGGCTCCCACCCCAGCATTTT.

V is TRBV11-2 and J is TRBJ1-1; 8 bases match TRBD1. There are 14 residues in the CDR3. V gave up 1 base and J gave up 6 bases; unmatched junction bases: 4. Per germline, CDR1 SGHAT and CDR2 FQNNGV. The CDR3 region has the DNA TGTGCCAGCAGCTTAGTCGACAGGGGTGCTGAAGCTTTCTTT. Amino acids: CASSLVDRGAEAFF.

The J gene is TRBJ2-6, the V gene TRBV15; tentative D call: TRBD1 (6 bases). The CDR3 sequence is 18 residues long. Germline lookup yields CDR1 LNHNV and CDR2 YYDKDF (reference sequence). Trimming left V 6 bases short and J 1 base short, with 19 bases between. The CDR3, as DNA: TGTGCCACCAGGAACCGGGACGCAAGGGGGTCTGGGGCCAACGTCCTGACTTTC. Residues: CATRNRDARGSGANVLTF.